These 20 T cell receptor beta chains were sequenced from one sample in a study of blood T cell repertoires in COVID-19. TCRdb's table, derived via immunoSEQ multiplex PCR, lists solely in-frame clones and lacks some. The table lists 100,000 or so clones, around four fifths of them singletons, with around 29% in the top ten. Material: peripheral blood. These receptors all come from a man aged 65-85 years with active or convalescent COVID-19.

This sequence joins TRBV24-1 and TRBJ2-1; 7 positions agree with TRBD1. This CDR3 is 15 amino acids long. Germline CDR1 KGHDR, CDR2 SFDVKD. J lost 6 bases, V lost 4 bases, and 8 bases had no gene match. The CDR3 bases are TGTGCCACCAGTGACCCCGGGGACAGACTCAATGAGCAGTTCTTC. This encodes CATSDPGDRLNEQFF.

The chain joins TRBV9 to TRBJ1-5; 7 nucleotides match TRBD1. The CDR3 has 14 residues. Germline CDR1 reads SGDLS; CDR2 reads YYNGEE. The trim removed 3 bases at V and 7 bases at J, leaving 7 bases unmatched. CDR3 bases: TGTGCCAGCAGCGCGAATCAGGGGGGCCAGCCCCAGCATTTT. This gives the protein CASSANQGGQPQHF.

The chain carries TRBV9 and TRBJ1-3, with D uncertain. V was trimmed by 4 bases and J by 0 bases, leaving 11 bases between them. The CDR3 has 15 amino acids. The germline CDR1 and CDR2 sequences are SGDLS and YYNGEE. CDR3 sequence reads: CASSHDIGSGNTIYF. In DNA, the CDR3 is TGTGCCAGCAGCCACGACATTGGCTCTGGAAACACCATATATTTT.

The V and J genes are TRBV20-1 and TRBJ1-2, with D hard to call. CDR1 and CDR2 (germline): DFQATT, SNEGSKA (reference sequence). The germline V and J ends were trimmed by 3 bases and 4 bases, with 9 bases remaining between them. The length of the CDR3 is 12 residues. CDR3 in amino acids: CSASPPGYGYTF. The CDR3 nucleotides are TGCAGTGCTAGTCCACCGGGCTATGGCTACACCTTC.

The genes are TRBV3-1 (or the pseudogene TRBV3-2) and TRBJ2-2; TRBD1 aligns across 7 bases. Per germline, CDR1 LGHDT and CDR2 YNNKEL (reference sequence). V was clipped by 1 base and J by 1 base; unmatched bases: 3. This CDR3 contains 16 residues. Here the CDR3 DNA reads TGTGCCAGCAGCCAAGGCCCAGGGGGGAACACCGGGGAGCTGTTTTTT. Amino acid sequence: CASSQGPGGNTGELFF.

The gene calls are TRBV28 and TRBJ2-1; 9 bases are shared with TRBD1. Per the germline V gene, CDR1 is MDHEN and CDR2 is SYDVKM. With V trimmed by 3 bases and J by 5 bases, 5 bases remained unmatched. This CDR3 region has 15 residues. CDR3 sequence reads: CASSFAQGAHNEQFF. The CDR3 nucleotides are TGTGCCAGCAGTTTTGCACAGGGGGCCCACAATGAGCAGTTCTTC.

This clone was picked up one time. The chain couples TRBV11-1 to TRBJ2-7; maybe TRBD2 (6 bases). The CDR3 length is 15 residues. The V gene lost 1 base and the J gene lost 2 bases, with 12 bases spanning the gap. Looked up from germline, CDR1 is SGHAT and CDR2 is FQDESV (reference sequence). For the CDR3, the DNA is TGTGCCAGCAGCTTAGAGGTGGGAGGCCCCTACGAGCAGTACTTC. Encoded protein: CASSLEVGGPYEQYF.

V gene TRBV2 combines with J gene TRBJ1-5; 9 bases fit TRBD1. CDR3 length: 15 residues. With V trimmed by 6 bases and J by 4 bases, 7 bases remained unmatched. Germline V gives CDR1 SNHLY, CDR2 FYNNEI. DNA for the CDR3: TGTGCCAGCAGGGGGGACAGGGTAAGGAATCAGCCCCAGCATTTT. This codes for CASRGDRVRNQPQHF.

The chain has TRBV7-2 and TRBJ1-1, with D unresolved. Germline V gene sequence: CDR1 SGHTA, CDR2 FQGNSA. With 5 bases removed from V and 5 bases from J, the gap between germline ends came to 18 bases. The CDR3 loop spans 15 amino acids. CDR3 bases: TGTGCCAGCAGCGCGCTGATGAGGGCAAAGACTGAAGCTTTCTTT. Residues: CASSALMRAKTEAFF.

The chain couples TRBV7-3 to TRBJ1-2; TRBD1 matches 8 bases. The CDR3 consists of 15 residues. Per the germline V gene, CDR1 is SGHTA and CDR2 is FQGTGA. With 5 bases clipped from V and 0 bases from J, the junction kept 5 bases outside the gene matches. Written as DNA, the CDR3 is TGTGCCAGCAGCCTCACAGGGGGGGCTAACTATGGCTACACCTTC. It specifies CASSLTGGANYGYTF.

V and J are TRBV10-3 and TRBJ1-2; 10 nucleotides agree with TRBD1. The ends lost 8 bases at V and 4 bases at J; junction bases unmatched: 4. CDR1 is ENHRY and CDR2 is SYGVKD in the germline V gene. CDR3 size: 13 residues. CDR3 loop: CAIRQGAGYGYTF. CDR3 nucleotide sequence: TGTGCCATCCGACAGGGGGCGGGCTATGGCTACACCTTC.

The V gene is TRBV10-3, the J gene TRBJ2-3; the D gene is possibly TRBD2 (5 bases). The CDR3 length is 14 residues. V gave up 3 bases and J gave up 2 bases, with 9 bases separating them. Germline CDR1 is ENHRY and CDR2 is SYGVKD. CDR3 in DNA: TGTGCCATCAGTGAAGCGGAACACACAGATACGCAGTATTTT. Its protein product is CAISEAEHTDTQYF.

The chain joins TRBV27 to TRBJ1-6, with 10 positions matching TRBD1. V gave up 0 bases and J gave up 8 bases; unmatched junction bases: 7. The CDR3 spans 17 residues. Looked up from germline, CDR1 is MNHEY and CDR2 is SMNVEV (reference sequence). The CDR3 region has the DNA TGTGCCAGCAGTTTATCGACGGGACAGGGGATCCATTCACCCCTCCACTTT. Translation gives CASSLSTGQGIHSPLHF.

CDR3 DNA: TGTGCCAGCAGCTCCCGTCCCGGGACAGGGGCAAGTTCCTACAATGAGCAGTTCTTC. Its protein is CASSSRPGTGASSYNEQFF. The chain is built from TRBV9 and TRBJ2-1; 10 bases are a match to TRBD1. Per germline, CDR1 SGDLS and CDR2 YYNGEE. V dropped 4 bases and J dropped 1; count of bases not matched to a gene: 14. This CDR3 is built from 19 residues.

J is TRBJ2-1 and V is TRBV7-3, with 14 bases that match TRBD2. This CDR3 is built from 16 residues. Germline values: CDR1 SGHTA, CDR2 FQGTGA. V trimming: 5 bases; J trimming: 5 bases; junction bases outside the gene matches: 5. CDR3 sequence: CASSTRLAGGDNEQFF. The CDR3 DNA is TGTGCCAGCAGCACACGACTAGCGGGAGGGGACAATGAGCAGTTCTTC.

The chain is built from TRBV5-6 and TRBJ1-1; 7 nucleotides agree with TRBD1. Germline trimming cut 3 bases from V and 3 bases from J; bases unmatched to any gene: 2. The CDR3 contains 13 residues. In germline, CDR1 is SGHDT, CDR2 YYEEEE. The DNA of the CDR3 is TGTGCCAGCAGCTCCCAGGGGGACACTGAAGCTTTCTTT. It translates to CASSSQGDTEAFF. Supplemented by reference TRBV5-6 and TRBJ1-1, the full variable domain reads DAGVTQSPTHLIKTRGQQVTLRCSPKSGHDTVSWYQQALGQGPQFIFQYYEEEERQRGNFPDRFSGHQFPNYSSELNVNALLLGDSALYLCASSSQGDTEAFFGQGTRLTVV.

This clone was detected ten times or more. The chain links TRBV19 to TRBJ2-1; maybe TRBD2 (5 bases). Trimming removed 4 bases at V and 0 bases at J, with 13 bases between. CDR3 size: 16 residues. CDR1 and CDR2 from the germline V gene are LNHDA and SQIVND (reference sequence). In DNA form, the CDR3 reads TGTGCCAGTAGTAGCTCCGGACTCAGCTCCTACAATGAGCAGTTCTTC. Its translation: CASSSSGLSSYNEQFF.

The chain recombines TRBV5-5 with TRBJ2-7, with unresolved D. Germline lookup yields CDR1 SGHKS and CDR2 YYEKEE (reference sequence). The CDR3 length is 15 residues. Trimming pared 0 bases from V and 0 bases from J, leaving 10 bases between. The DNA of the CDR3 is TGTGCCAGCAGCTTGGACGTGTCCAGCTCCTACGAGCAGTACTTC. This codes for CASSLDVSSSYEQYF.

The chain couples TRBV5-6 to TRBJ1-6; TRBD1 agrees at 8 bases. Germline CDR1 reads SGHDT; CDR2 reads YYEEEE. The ends lost 0 bases at V and 7 bases at J; junction bases unmatched: 6. This CDR3 has 16 residues. CDR3 DNA sequence: TGTGCCAGCAGCTTGGCTGGGGCAGGGGGCAATTCACCCCTCCACTTT. Protein: CASSLAGAGGNSPLHF.

The chain is built from TRBV6-2 or TRBV6-3 and TRBJ2-5; maybe TRBD2 (5 bases). Between the trimmed V and J ends, which lost 2 bases and 4 bases, there was a span of 11 bases. The CDR3 extends over 14 amino acids. CDR1 MNHEY and CDR2 SVGEGT come from the germline V gene. The CDR3 DNA reads as TGTGCCAGCAGTTACCCGGCGGGCGGAGAGACCCAGTACTTC. The encoded protein is CASSYPAGGETQYF.